A single sample gave rise to the 22 T cell receptor beta chains below, sequenced in a study of cytomegalovirus exposure and HLA in healthy donors. Researchers ran the PCR with 60 Vbeta and 13 Jbeta primers. TCRdb keeps only in-frame clones here, not all; method: immunoSEQ multiplex PCR. The sample carries under 140,000 clones, approximately 83% recorded once. Sequencing used PBMCs. These receptors all come from a man aged 40-49 years in good health and CMV-seronegative.

In DNA, the CDR3 is TGCGCCAGCAGCCTAGACAGTGCTTCGGGTTACAATGAGCAGTTCTTC. Amino acids: CASSLDSASGYNEQFF. The rearrangement links TRBV5-1 to TRBJ2-1, with D possibly TRBD1 on 5 matching bases. The CDR3 length is 16 residues. Germline V lookup: CDR1 SGHRS, CDR2 YFSETQ. V dropped 4 bases and J dropped 4 bases, with 18 bases sitting between them.

In this sample, this clone turned up once. This chain connects TRBV4-1 to TRBJ1-6, with D possibly matching TRBD1 (5 bases). The germline CDR1 and CDR2 sequences are MGHRA and YSYEKL. The V end was cut by 0 bases, the J end by 0 bases, with 12 bases between. The CDR3 loop spans 18 amino acids. CDR3 amino acids: CASSQDPGTFSYNSPLHF. The CDR3 region has the DNA TGCGCCAGCAGCCAAGATCCGGGGACTTTCTCCTATAATTCACCCCTCCACTTT.

The V gene is TRBV5-1, the J gene TRBJ2-2; TRBD2 aligns across 11 bases. The CDR3 contains 15 residues. The V and J ends lost 4 bases and 5 bases, in that order; junction bases with no gene match: 4. CDR1 and CDR2 (germline): SGHRS, YFSETQ. The CDR3 region has the DNA TGCGCCAGCAGCGACCGGACTAGCGGGACCGGGGAGCTGTTTTTT. This sequence encodes CASSDRTSGTGELFF. The entire variable domain, with the rest obtained from reference TRBV5-1 and TRBJ2-2, is as follows: KAGVTQTPRYLIKTRGQQVTLSCSPISGHRSVSWYQQTPGQGLQFLFEYFSETQRNKGNFPGRFSGRQFSNSRSEMNVSTLELGDSALYLCASSDRTSGTGELFFGEGSRLTVL.

The V and J genes are TRBV30 and TRBJ1-6; no clear D. CDR1 and CDR2 from the germline V gene are GTSNPN and SVGIG (reference sequence). This CDR3 has 15 residues. Between the trimmed V and J ends, which lost 2 bases and 0 bases, there was a span of 8 bases. The CDR3 bases are TGTGCCTGGAGTCCAGGAAACTCCTATAATTCACCCCTCCACTTT. Its translation is CAWSPGNSYNSPLHF. Full variable domain (remainder filled in from reference TRBV30 and TRBJ1-6): SQTIHQWPATLVQPVGSPLSLECTVEGTSNPNLYWYRQAAGRGLQLLFYSVGIGQISSEVPQNLSASRPQDRQFILSSKKLLLSDSGFYLCAWSPGNSYNSPLHFGNGTRLTVT.

V and J are TRBV6-5 and TRBJ2-3, with 7 bases identical to TRBD2. The CDR3 has 11 amino acids. CDR1 and CDR2 from the germline V gene are MNHEY and SVGAGI. V lost 6 bases, J lost 7 bases, and 1 base stayed unmatched. The CDR3 loop reads CASRLANTQYF. The CDR3 nucleotides are TGTGCCAGCAGACTAGCGAATACGCAGTATTTT.

This clone showed up just a few times. V is TRBV28 and J is TRBJ2-1; the D is unclear. V dropped 7 bases and J dropped 4 bases, with 11 bases sitting between them. CDR1 MDHEN and CDR2 SYDVKM come from the germline V gene. This CDR3 contains 13 residues. CDR3 bases: TGTGCCAGCAATACCGTAGTTTACAATGAGCAGTTCTTC. It encodes CASNTVVYNEQFF.

CDR3 bases: TGCGCCAGCAGCCAGTCACAGGGGATGAGGGAGACCCAGTACTTC. It codes for CASSQSQGMRETQYF. The rearrangement links TRBV5-1 to TRBJ2-5; 7 positions match TRBD1. V trimming: 4 bases; J trimming: 5 bases; junction bases outside the gene matches: 11. This CDR3 is 15 amino acids long. Germline V gene data show CDR1 as SGHRS and CDR2 as YFSETQ.

The rearrangement uses TRBV5-1 and TRBJ2-5; D is unclear. This CDR3 is 16 amino acids long. The ends were cut back, 3 bases at V and 1 base at J, with 16 bases in the middle. Germline V CDR1 and CDR2: SGHRS, YFSETQ. The CDR3 spells CASSSPFRHRQETQYF. CDR3 bases: TGCGCCAGCAGCTCACCTTTCCGACATCGCCAAGAGACCCAGTACTTC.

V gene TRBV6-6 combines with J gene TRBJ2-7; D might be TRBD1 (6 bases). The CDR3 covers 13 residues. Trimming pared 5 bases from V and 1 base from J, leaving 9 bases between. Per the germline V gene, CDR1 is MNHNY and CDR2 is SVGAGI (reference sequence). The CDR3 spells CASSRTASYEQYF. CDR3 nucleotide sequence: TGTGCCAGCAGTCGGACAGCATCCTACGAGCAGTACTTC.

The chain links TRBV5-1 to TRBJ1-1; TRBD1 aligns across 12 bases. The germline gives CDR1 SGHRS, CDR2 YFSETQ. The CDR3 extends over 14 amino acids. V gave up 4 bases and J gave up 7 bases; unmatched junction bases: 5. CDR3: CASSKGTGGNEAFF. DNA for the CDR3: TGCGCCAGCAGCAAGGGGACAGGGGGCAATGAAGCTTTCTTT.

The chain recombines TRBV2 with TRBJ1-2; D remains unclear. The germline V gene encodes CDR1 SNHLY and CDR2 FYNNEI. CDR3 length: 12 amino acids. Trimming removed 4 bases from V and 4 bases from J, with 7 bases in between. The CDR3 is CASSGLAYGYTF. CDR3 DNA: TGTGCCAGCAGTGGGCTGGCCTATGGCTACACCTTC. The whole variable domain, remainder taken from reference TRBV2 and TRBJ1-2, is EPEVTQTPSHQVTQMGQEVILRCVPISNHLYFYWYRQILGQKVEFLVSFYNNEISEKSEIFDDQFSVERPDGSNFTLKIRSTKLEDSAMYFCASSGLAYGYTFGSGTRLTVV.

The J gene is TRBJ2-7, the V gene TRBV5-4, with 8 bases matching TRBD2. The CDR3 has 14 amino acids. Germline V gene sequence: CDR1 SGHNT, CDR2 YYREEE (reference sequence). Germline trimming cut 4 bases from V and 6 bases from J; bases unmatched to any gene: 9. The CDR3 nucleotides read TGTGCCAGCAGCCTGGGACTAGGAATTGGCGAGCAGTACTTC. It yields the protein CASSLGLGIGEQYF.

The rearrangement joins TRBV7-2 to TRBJ1-2; D may be TRBD1 (5 bases). The length of the CDR3 is 14 residues. V was shortened by 3 bases and J by 5 bases, with 13 bases between the two germline ends. CDR1 is SGHTA, CDR2 FQGNSA, per germline. CDR3 protein: CASSLGGFSYGYTF. The CDR3 bases are TGTGCCAGCAGCTTGGGGGGATTTTCGTATGGCTACACCTTC.

The rearrangement joins TRBV18 to TRBJ2-7, with a weak D call TRBD1 (5 bases). CDR3 length: 15 residues. From germline, CDR1 is KGHSH and CDR2 LQKENI. Trimming took 3 bases from V and 0 from J, leaving 12 bases between them. The CDR3 loop is CASSPGPTASYEQYF. As DNA, the CDR3 is TGTGCCAGCTCACCGGGCCCGACAGCCTCCTACGAGCAGTACTTC.

The rearrangement uses TRBV11-2 and TRBJ1-2, with D maybe TRBD1 (6 bases). V was cut by 1 base and J by 1 base, with 10 bases left in between. Looked up from germline, CDR1 is SGHAT and CDR2 is FQNNGV. The CDR3 sequence is 15 residues long. The CDR3: CASSLGAGVNYGYTF. The CDR3 DNA is TGTGCCAGCAGCTTAGGCGCAGGGGTTAACTATGGCTACACCTTC.

This clone was picked up a small number of times. The rearrangement links TRBV9 to TRBJ1-2, with 10 bases that match TRBD1. V shed 10 bases, J shed 3 bases, and the junction held 12 bases outside the gene matches. The CDR3 sequence is 15 residues long. Germline CDR1 is SGDLS and CDR2 is YYNGEE. CDR3 coding DNA: TGTGCCTCATCTAGACAGGGGGCGCGGGACTATGGCTACACCTTC. Translated, it gives CASSRQGARDYGYTF. Drawing the rest from reference TRBV9 and TRBJ1-2, the complete variable domain is DSGVTQTPKHLITATGQRVTLRCSPRSGDLSVYWYQQSLDQGLQFLIQYYNGEERAKGNILERFSAQQFPDLHSELNLSSLELGDSALYFCASSRQGARDYGYTFGSGTRLTVV.

The sample holds one count of this clone. In DNA form, the CDR3 reads TGTGCCAGCAGTGCGCGACAGCTTAACACTGAAGCTTTCTTT. It is translated as CASSARQLNTEAFF. The rearrangement uses TRBV6-1 and TRBJ1-1; the D gene is possibly TRBD1 (5 bases). Germline loops: CDR1 MNHNS, CDR2 SASEGT. V lost 4 bases, J lost 2 bases, and 11 bases lay in between. The CDR3 runs 14 residues.

The chain recombines TRBV28 with TRBJ2-7; 8 bases fit TRBD2. The V and J ends lost 6 bases and 4 bases, in that order; junction bases with no gene match: 2. The length of the CDR3 is 12 residues. Germline assignment: CDR1 MDHEN and CDR2 SYDVKM. The CDR3 sequence is CASRAGVYEQYF. DNA of the CDR3: TGTGCCAGCAGAGCGGGGGTATACGAGCAGTACTTC. Complete variable domain (other parts from reference TRBV28 and TRBJ2-7): DVKVTQSSRYLVKRTGEKVFLECVQDMDHENMFWYRQDPGLGLRLIYFSYDVKMKEKGDIPEGYSVSREKKERFSLILESASTNQTSMYLCASRAGVYEQYFGPGTRLTVT.

This chain links TRBV7-2 with TRBJ2-5; 14 bases fit TRBD2. V was clipped by 5 bases and J by 3 bases; unmatched bases: 11. Germline V gene data show CDR1 as SGHTA and CDR2 as FQGNSA. This CDR3 region has 18 residues. The CDR3 here is CASSPRRLAGGLKETQYF. The CDR3 DNA reads TGTGCCAGCAGCCCCCGCCGACTAGCGGGGGGGCTCAAAGAGACCCAGTACTTC.

The rearrangement links TRBV9 to TRBJ1-6; unclear D gene. The CDR3 is 15 amino acids. Trimming removed 2 bases from V and 5 bases from J, with 11 bases in between. The V gene's germline CDR1 is SGDLS and CDR2 YYNGEE. The CDR3, as DNA: TGTGCCAGCAGCGTGTCTGACGGGAATAATTCACCCCTCCACTTT. This encodes CASSVSDGNNSPLHF.

The chain carries TRBV6-6 and TRBJ1-5; weak D call: TRBD1 (5 bases). Trimming took off 6 bases at V and 1 base at J, with 13 bases between the two ends. CDR1 and CDR2 (germline): MNHNY, SVGAGI (reference sequence). This CDR3 spans 15 amino acids. CDR3 region: CASSRAGGSNQPQHF. The DNA for the CDR3 is TGTGCCAGCAGCCGCGCGGGGGGAAGCAATCAGCCCCAGCATTTT.

The chain combines TRBV4-1 with TRBJ2-7; 8 nucleotides line up with TRBD1. Germline V gene sequence: CDR1 MGHRA, CDR2 YSYEKL. V shed 1 base and J 1 base; nucleotides not matched to a gene: 6. CDR3 length: 16 amino acids. This chain's CDR3 is CASSQVARTGSYEQYF. The CDR3 nucleotides are TGCGCCAGCAGCCAAGTCGCCCGGACAGGGTCCTACGAGCAGTACTTC.